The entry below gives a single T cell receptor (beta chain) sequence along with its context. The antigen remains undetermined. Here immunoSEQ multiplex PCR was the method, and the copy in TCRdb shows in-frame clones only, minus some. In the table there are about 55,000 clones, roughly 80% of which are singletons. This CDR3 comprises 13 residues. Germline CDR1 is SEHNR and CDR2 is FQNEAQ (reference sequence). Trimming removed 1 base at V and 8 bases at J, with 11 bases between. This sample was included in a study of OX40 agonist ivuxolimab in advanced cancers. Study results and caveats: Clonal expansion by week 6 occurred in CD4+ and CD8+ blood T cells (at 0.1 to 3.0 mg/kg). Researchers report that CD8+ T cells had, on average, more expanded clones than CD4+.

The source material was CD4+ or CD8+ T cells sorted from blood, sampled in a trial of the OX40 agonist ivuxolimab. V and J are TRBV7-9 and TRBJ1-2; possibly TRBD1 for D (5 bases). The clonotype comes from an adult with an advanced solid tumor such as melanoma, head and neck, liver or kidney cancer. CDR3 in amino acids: CASSLDGGDGYTF. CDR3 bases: TGTGCCAGCAGCTTAGACGGGGGGGACGGCTACACCTTC.